This TCR beta chain emerged from a study of blood T cells in healthy people across ages. Study-wide context: Capturing about one barcoded beta molecule per two T cells was achieved by template switching.

CDR3 length: 15 amino acids. Trimming removed 5 bases at V and 5 bases at J, with 16 bases between. Germline loops: CDR1 SGHTA, CDR2 FQGNSA. There are a few counts of this clonotype. The authors ran a second PCR of roughly 6 to 12 cycles using a sample-barcoded 5' primer and a J-beta primer mix. TCRdb re-analysed the 5' RACE reads in MiXCR, keeping a single row per CDR3 protein. The repertoire holds about 640,000 distinct CDR3 sequences, 58% seen once, with approximately 37% in the top ten. The rearrangement joins TRBV7-2 to TRBJ2-1; the D is unclear. Sample: blood. This sequence originates from a man in his fifties or sixties in good health. CDR3 residues: CASSEIPQLDNEQFF. For the CDR3, the DNA is TGTGCCAGCAGCGAGATCCCCCAGTTGGACAATGAGCAGTTCTTC.